This TCR beta chain was retrieved from a study of cytomegalovirus exposure and HLA in healthy donors. Study-level information: One earlier analysis, a look at 180 million or so T cells, found some 120 million unique TCR beta sequences. Genotyping showed less than 85% of roughly 400 donors falling in the Caucasian-associated ancestry cluster. Whole-study findings and limits: The authors assumed roughly uniform sequencing depth across donors for presence/absence analyses.

These donors, healthy bone marrow donors, were studied. This CDR3 contains 17 residues. The V end was cut by 4 bases, the J end by 0 bases, with 15 bases between. Looked up from germline, CDR1 is SGHVS and CDR2 is FQNEAQ. Notes on this clone: Its antigen is unknown.

This PCR relied on a set of 60 Vbeta primers and 13 Jbeta primers. Using immunoSEQ multiplex PCR, the repertoire was profiled, and TCRdb retains in-frame clones only, with some absent. The repertoire consists of a few hundred thousand clones, with roughly 91% occurring once and the leading ten covering about 1%. V usage is TRBV7-8 and J usage is TRBJ1-4, with D perhaps TRBD1 (5 bases). Sequences were obtained from PBMCs. The sequence was collected from a woman between 18 and 29 years old in good health and CMV-seronegative. In DNA form, the CDR3 reads TGTGCCAGCAGCTCGGACACCCACACTTCAACTAATGAAAAACTGTTTTTT. This translates into CASSSDTHTSTNEKLFF.